Sequencing of this T cell receptor beta chain was carried out in a study of vaccination and CD4 T cells after COVID-19. At the level of the study: The convalescent group had six males, four females, seven Caucasians, two Asians, one multiracial. Researchers treated cells with overlapping spike peptides taken from SARS-CoV-2, HCoV-NL63, HCoV-OC43 and HCoV-229E. Notes on the study in general: The median number of SARS-CoV-2-reactive clonotypes increased from about 20 to 38, a change that did not reach significance. Looking at convalescent patients, a median around 90% of reactive clones were present only post-vaccination.

As for treatment: approximately 9-day PBMC culture with coronavirus spike peptide pools or control peptides (ViraFEST assay). An Oncomine TCR Beta short-read assay was used to sequence the DNA from cultured CD4+ T cells. TCRdb processed the PCR reads anew with MiXCR; each CDR3 protein has one entry. The table lists roughly 23,000 distinct CDR3 sequences, 40% to 50% of them singletons, with roughly 19% in the top ten. This clonotype was found once. Antigen unknown. Sequenced here: CD4+ T cells from blood, cultured in vitro, sampled before SARS-CoV-2 vaccination. This TCR was recovered from a human donor who received a COVID-19 vaccine.

CDR3 in amino acids: CASSPQKGGGYGYTF. The DNA of the CDR3 is TGTGCCAGCAGCCCACAGAAAGGGGGCGGCTATGGCTACACCTTC. The chain joins TRBV11-3 to TRBJ1-2, with 7 bases aligning to TRBD1. CDR3 length equals 15 residues. In germline, CDR1 is SGHNT, CDR2 YENEEA. The V and J ends lost 5 bases and 4 bases, in that order; junction bases with no gene match: 10.